What follows is one TCR beta chain and its context. Trimming cost V 0 bases and J 2 bases, with 9 bases left between them. Germline V CDR1 and CDR2: SGDLS, YYNGEE. CDR3 length: 14 amino acids. Only in-frame clones appear in the TCRdb table, and some are missing; sequencing was by immunoSEQ multiplex PCR. This table holds over 95,000 clones, approximately 84% found once. The data were obtained in a study of blood T cell repertoires in COVID-19. Whole-study context: The origin of the acute and convalescent COVID-19 samples was the United States, Italy and Spain. From T cells, B-cell-depleted T cells, or PBMCs came the material, which was cDNA or gDNA.

Material: peripheral blood. The chain joins TRBV9 to TRBJ2-7, with a tentative D call TRBD2 (6 bases). The sequence was collected from a woman aged 60-75 years with acute or convalescent COVID-19. CDR3 nucleotide sequence: TGTGCCAGCAGCGTAGCTGGGGAGGCCTACGAGCAGTACTTC. Protein product: CASSVAGEAYEQYF.